This T cell receptor beta chain came from a study of post-analysis software for immune sequencing data. General study findings and limits: F measure grouped same-batch samples tightly together. Versus controls, multiple sclerosis patients showed significantly lower diversity (normalized Chao1).

Prepared TCR beta cDNA libraries contained unique molecular identifiers. Each batch of about 0.95 to 11 million T cells produced hundreds of thousands of cDNA molecules. Using its own MiXCR run on the PCR reads, TCRdb lists one record per CDR3 protein. The sample shows about 570,000 distinct CDR3 sequences, less than 40% of them seen only once. This clonotype has more than one count but fewer than ten. The antigen remains unidentified. This TCR derives from a girl aged 2-17 years with multiple sclerosis. Specimen: blood.

CDR3 sequence reads: CASRGTSGGSSTDTQYF. Here the CDR3 DNA reads TGTGCCAGCAGGGGGACTAGCGGGGGCTCTAGCACAGATACGCAGTATTTT. The chain links TRBV9 to TRBJ2-3, with 14 positions matching TRBD2. The CDR3 has 17 residues. Losses at the gene ends were 5 bases for V and 0 bases for J; bases not matched to a gene: 5. Per the germline V gene, CDR1 is SGDLS and CDR2 is YYNGEE. Full variable domain (outside the CDR3, taken from reference TRBV9 and TRBJ2-3): DSGVTQTPKHLITATGQRVTLRCSPRSGDLSVYWYQQSLDQGLQFLIQYYNGEERAKGNILERFSAQQFPDLHSELNLSSLELGDSALYFCASRGTSGGSSTDTQYFGPGTRLTVL.